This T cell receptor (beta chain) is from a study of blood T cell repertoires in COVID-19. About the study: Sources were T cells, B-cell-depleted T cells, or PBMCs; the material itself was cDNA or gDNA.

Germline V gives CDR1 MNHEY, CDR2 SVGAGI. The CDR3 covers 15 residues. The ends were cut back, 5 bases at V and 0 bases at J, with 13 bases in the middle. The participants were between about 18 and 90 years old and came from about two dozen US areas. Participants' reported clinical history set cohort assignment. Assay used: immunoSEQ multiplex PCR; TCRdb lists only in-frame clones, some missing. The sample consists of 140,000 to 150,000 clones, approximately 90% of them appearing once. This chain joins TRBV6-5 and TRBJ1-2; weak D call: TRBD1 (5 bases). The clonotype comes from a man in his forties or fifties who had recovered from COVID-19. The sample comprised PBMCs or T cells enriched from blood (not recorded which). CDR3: CASSLTGGANYGYTF. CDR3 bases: TGTGCCAGCAGTCTAACGGGGGGGGCTAACTATGGCTACACCTTC.